Each of the 16 T cell receptor beta chains below was sequenced from the same sample in a study of prognosis after radiotherapy for stage I lung cancer. The authors amplified TCR beta CDR3 from genomic DNA using two-round multiplex PCR. Initially, in first-round PCR, primers specific to each TRBV and TRBJ gene were used. Each CDR3 protein gets one entry after TCRdb re-called the multiplex PCR reads with MiXCR. The table records roughly 11,000 distinct CDR3 sequences, roughly a third of them present only once. This specimen was PBMCs, taken before or after stereotactic body radiation therapy (not recorded which). Receptors originate from a donor at least 50 years old with non-small cell lung cancer.

In its sample, this clonotype is medium-sized. The rearrangement joins TRBV20-1 to TRBJ2-1, with 8 positions matching TRBD2. Looked up from germline, CDR1 is DFQATT and CDR2 is SNEGSKA (reference sequence). J lost 3 bases, V lost 1 base, and 8 bases had no gene match. The CDR3 has 16 residues. For the CDR3, the DNA is TGCAGTGCTAGAGGGGCACTAGCGGAAAACTACAATGAGCAGTTCTTC. Residues: CSARGALAENYNEQFF.

V gene TRBV5-1 combines with J gene TRBJ1-6; D perhaps matches TRBD1 (6 bases). The CDR3 has 15 residues. Germline lookup yields CDR1 SGHRS and CDR2 YFSETQ. The V and J ends lost 3 bases and 9 bases respectively, with 16 bases between them. The CDR3 DNA reads as TGCGCCAGCAGCTATGACGGCGGCAGGGGTTCACCCCTCCACTTT. Protein product: CASSYDGGRGSPLHF.

This clonotype was detected many times. The genes are TRBV3-1 and TRBJ2-1; 10 nucleotides line up with TRBD2. The CDR3 runs to 16 residues. The trim removed 0 bases at V and 7 bases at J, leaving 6 bases unmatched. Germline assignment: CDR1 LGHDT and CDR2 YNNKEL (reference sequence). CDR3 amino acids: CASSQDLAGVRNEQFF. The DNA of the CDR3 is TGTGCCAGCAGCCAAGATCTAGCGGGAGTTCGGAATGAGCAGTTCTTC.

Worth noting for this clonotype: A far larger clone is only one base removed, so a read error is likely. The V and J genes are TRBV7-2 and TRBJ2-7; D perhaps matches TRBD1 (6 bases). This CDR3 comprises 15 residues. The germline gives CDR1 SGHTA, CDR2 FQGNSA. V lost 5 bases to trimming and J lost 7 bases, with 21 bases between them. Here the CDR3 DNA reads TGTGCCAGCAGCCCCCCGGCACAGGGTAAATATGAGCAGTACTTC. This sequence encodes CASSPPAQGKYEQYF. The variable domain in full, completed from reference TRBV7-2 and TRBJ2-7, reads GAGVSQSPSNKVTEKGKDVELRCDPISGHTALYWYRQSLGQGLEFLIYFQGNSAPDKSGLPSDRFSAERTGGSVSTLTIQRTQQEDSAVYLCASSPPAQGKYEQYFGPGTRLTVT.

This clonotype occurred many times. J is TRBJ2-1 and V is TRBV7-9, with 9 bases fitting TRBD2. Germline-derived CDR1 and CDR2 are SEHNR and FQNEAQ (reference sequence). There are 13 residues in the CDR3. V was clipped by 8 bases and J by 10 bases; unmatched bases: 9. The CDR3, as DNA: TGTGCCAGCTCCGGACTAGCGAGAGGGGAGCAGTTCTTC. Translation gives CASSGLARGEQFF.

This clonotype was seen at least ten times. The chain carries TRBV30 and TRBJ1-1; weak D call: TRBD1 (5 bases). The germline V and J ends were trimmed by 1 base and 1 base, with 7 bases remaining between them. There are 13 residues in the CDR3. Looked up from germline, CDR1 is GTSNPN and CDR2 is SVGIG (reference sequence). The CDR3 bases are TGTGCCTGGAGTGCGAGGGGGAACACTGAAGCTTTCTTT. Protein product: CAWSARGNTEAFF. Combining the CDR3 with reference TRBV30 and TRBJ1-1 gives the whole variable domain SQTIHQWPATLVQPVGSPLSLECTVEGTSNPNLYWYRQAAGRGLQLLFYSVGIGQISSEVPQNLSASRPQDRQFILSSKKLLLSDSGFYLCAWSARGNTEAFFGQGTRLTVV.

In this sample, this clonotype turned up many times. The chain carries TRBV18 and TRBJ2-7, with D uncertain. Germline V gene data show CDR1 as KGHSH and CDR2 as LQKENI. This CDR3 has 14 amino acids. With 3 bases removed from V and 4 bases from J, the gap between germline ends came to 13 bases. The CDR3, as DNA: TGTGCCAGCTCACCCACTTCTCTCGGGTACGAGCAGTACGTC. This sequence encodes CASSPTSLGYEQYV.

This clonotype showed up many times. The chain uses TRBV7-3 and TRBJ2-2; possibly TRBD2 for D (5 bases). Trimming cost V 0 bases and J 3 bases, with 11 bases left between them. The germline CDR1 and CDR2 sequences are SGHTA and FQGTGA. CDR3 length equals 16 residues. The CDR3 loop is CASSLTGLADTGELFF. The CDR3 DNA follows: TGTGCCAGCAGCTTAACCGGTCTAGCAGACACCGGGGAGCTGTTTTTT.

The chain recombines TRBV5-1 with TRBJ1-6, with a possible D match to TRBD1 (6 bases). Trimming took 4 bases from V and 10 from J, leaving 12 bases between them. Germline V CDR1 and CDR2: SGHRS, YFSETQ. The CDR3 length is 13 residues. This chain's CDR3 is CASSRTVYSPLHF. Here the CDR3 DNA reads TGCGCCAGCAGCCGGACAGTCTACTCACCCCTCCACTTT.

The table lists this clonotype with many counts. The V call is TRBV30, the J call TRBJ1-2, with D unclear. V was pared by 0 bases and J by 2 bases, with 7 bases between. This CDR3 spans 13 amino acids. Germline V gene lookup returns CDR1 GTSNPN and CDR2 SVGIG (reference sequence). The CDR3 sequence is CAWSVVENYGYTF. Here the CDR3 DNA reads TGTGCCTGGAGTGTTGTCGAAAACTATGGCTACACCTTC.

This clonotype appeared a few times. V is TRBV5-1 and J is TRBJ1-3; 8 nucleotides agree with TRBD1. J gave up 4 bases and V 5 bases, and 8 bases lay outside the gene matches. The CDR3 is 15 residues long. CDR1 and CDR2 from the germline V gene are SGHRS and YFSETQ. CDR3 protein: CASRRDRPLGNTIYF. CDR3 DNA: TGCGCCAGCAGAAGGGACAGGCCGTTGGGAAACACCATATATTTT.

This clonotype was seen a single time. The gene calls are TRBV11-1 and TRBJ2-5, with 14 bases aligning to TRBD2. The CDR3 runs to 15 residues. The germline gives CDR1 SGHAT, CDR2 FQDESV (reference sequence). V shed 4 bases, J shed 5 bases, and the junction held 3 bases outside the gene matches. CDR3: CASSWTSGGWETQYF. The DNA of the CDR3 is TGTGCCAGCAGCTGGACTAGCGGGGGGTGGGAGACCCAGTACTTC.

There are many counts of this clonotype. The chain recombines TRBV5-1 with TRBJ2-2, with D possibly being TRBD2 (5 bases). CDR1 is SGHRS, CDR2 YFSETQ, per germline. The CDR3 loop spans 15 amino acids. Deletions cut 0 bases from V and 6 bases from J, with 12 bases between. The CDR3 region is CASSLAPGISGELFF. The CDR3 DNA is TGCGCCAGCAGCTTGGCCCCGGGGATATCCGGGGAGCTGTTTTTT.

There are many counts of this clonotype. This chain's CDR3 is CSAREPRNEQFF. The CDR3 bases are TGCAGTGCTAGAGAGCCCCGCAATGAGCAGTTCTTC. The chain employs TRBV20-1 and TRBJ2-1; D is undetermined. The germline V gene has CDR1 DFQATT and CDR2 SNEGSKA (reference sequence). The CDR3 sequence is 12 residues long. The V gene lost 0 bases and the J gene lost 6 bases, with 6 bases spanning the gap.

This clonotype appeared many times. This chain connects TRBV30 to TRBJ2-7; no clear D gene. This CDR3 has 13 residues. Trimming shortened V by 0 bases and J by 7 bases, and 13 bases separated the two germline ends. Germline loops: CDR1 GTSNPN, CDR2 SVGIG (reference sequence). This CDR3 reads CAWSVRSYREQYF. The CDR3 DNA sequence: TGTGCCTGGAGTGTACGCTCCTATAGGGAGCAGTACTTC.

This rearrangement joins TRBV5-1 to TRBJ2-1; no clear D. The germline gives CDR1 SGHRS, CDR2 YFSETQ. The V end was cut by 0 bases, the J end by 9 bases, with 10 bases between. The CDR3 runs 13 residues. The CDR3 loop is CASSLDGYGEQFF. CDR3 bases: TGCGCCAGCAGCTTGGATGGCTACGGTGAGCAGTTCTTC.